A single sample gave rise to the 16 T cell receptor beta chains below, sequenced in a study of T cell changes during pregnancy in multiple sclerosis. Assay: immunoSEQ multiplex PCR; the TCRdb copy retains only in-frame clones and omits some. Among around 42,000 clones listed, approximately 91% were seen once. Material: CD4+ T cells from peripheral blood mononuclear cells, obtained in the second trimester of pregnancy. The source of these receptors is a female donor in good health, enrolled as a control in a pregnancy study.

The chain joins TRBV2 to TRBJ2-3; D is unclear. The V end was cut by 6 bases, the J end by 2 bases, with 12 bases between. The CDR3 length is 14 residues. Germline V CDR1 and CDR2: SNHLY, FYNNEI. The CDR3 DNA reads TGTGCCAGCAGAGTGGAGACGATCACAGATACGCAGTATTTT. Its translation: CASRVETITDTQYF.

The chain combines TRBV28 with TRBJ2-7, with 8 bases aligning to TRBD1. The CDR3 totals 18 residues. The germline V gene has CDR1 MDHEN and CDR2 SYDVKM. Trimming cost V 7 bases and J 2 bases; bases outside gene matches: 19. CDR3 in DNA: TGTGCCAGCACAGGCTGGGGACAGGCTAACCAAAAGACCTACGAGCAGTACTTC. This sequence encodes CASTGWGQANQKTYEQYF.

The rearrangement links TRBV12-5 to TRBJ2-5; tentative D call: TRBD2 (6 bases). Trimming took off 4 bases at V and 5 bases at J, with 17 bases between the two ends. The CDR3 has 15 residues. The germline V gene has CDR1 LGHNT and CDR2 FRNRAP. The CDR3 spells CASGSPRGGEETQYF. The DNA for the CDR3 is TGTGCTAGTGGTTCCCCGCGGGGAGGTGAGGAGACCCAGTACTTC.

The rearrangement joins TRBV7-6 to TRBJ2-3, with 7 bases that match TRBD1. After removal of 4 bases from V and 4 bases from J, the junction contained 11 bases not matched to a gene. This CDR3 comprises 16 residues. In germline, CDR1 is SGHVS, CDR2 FNYEAQ. The CDR3 spells CASSSTMRGHADTQYF. As DNA, the CDR3 is TGTGCCAGCAGCTCCACTATGAGGGGGCACGCAGATACGCAGTATTTT.

The V gene is TRBV29-1, the J gene TRBJ2-7, with 11 positions matching TRBD2. The trim removed 6 bases at V and 2 bases at J, leaving 6 bases unmatched. Germline lookup yields CDR1 SQVTM and CDR2 ANQGSEA. The CDR3 is made up of 14 amino acids. The CDR3 nucleotides read TGCAGCGTCGAGACTAGCGGGAAACCCTACGAGCAGTACTTC. Its protein is CSVETSGKPYEQYF.

The chain uses TRBV15 and TRBJ1-2; 9 nucleotides line up with TRBD1. The CDR3 extends over 21 amino acids. V lost 1 base, J lost 0 bases, and 18 bases stayed unmatched. The germline V gene encodes CDR1 LNHNV and CDR2 YYDKDF (reference sequence). CDR3 coding DNA: TGTGCCACCAGCAGAGGCCCCGGGACAGGGAATATTGGAGTTGCTAACTATGGCTACACCTTC. Translated: CATSRGPGTGNIGVANYGYTF.

The count of this clone is one. J is TRBJ2-7 and V is TRBV5-4; the D gene is possibly TRBD1 (5 bases). The CDR3 is made up of 12 amino acids. CDR1 is SGHNT, CDR2 YYREEE, per germline (reference sequence). Trimming shortened V by 4 bases and J by 3 bases, and 8 bases separated the two germline ends. The CDR3 region is CASSVDSYEQYF. The CDR3 DNA reads as TGTGCCAGCAGCGTAGACAGCTACGAGCAGTACTTC.

The chain combines TRBV27 with TRBJ2-1, with 10 bases that match TRBD2. The CDR3 length is 15 residues. V lost 6 bases and J lost 4; bases outside the gene matches: 6. CDR1 is MNHEY, CDR2 SMNVEV, per germline (reference sequence). The CDR3 nucleotides are TGTGCCAGCAGGCGGGGGACTAGCGTGTACAATGAGCAGTTCTTC. This codes for CASRRGTSVYNEQFF.

The chain is built from TRBV19 and TRBJ2-7; TRBD2 aligns across 7 bases. This CDR3 region has 15 residues. CDR1 and CDR2 (germline): LNHDA, SQIVND (reference sequence). J was trimmed by 0 bases and V by 5 bases; bases with no gene match: 7. The CDR3 sequence: CASSASSGSSYEQYF. CDR3 DNA sequence: TGTGCCAGTAGTGCTTCTAGCGGAAGCTCCTACGAGCAGTACTTC.

This chain connects TRBV7-3 to TRBJ2-3, with D maybe TRBD2 (6 bases). The CDR3 runs to 14 residues. Per the germline V gene, CDR1 is SGHTA and CDR2 is FQGTGA. Trimming cost V 6 bases and J 0 bases, with 10 bases left between them. The CDR3 coding sequence is TGTGCCAGCAGTAAGGGACTGAGCACAGATACGCAGTATTTT. Its translation: CASSKGLSTDTQYF.

V usage is TRBV4-1 and J usage is TRBJ1-4; the D gene is possibly TRBD1 (6 bases). Trimming stripped 3 bases from V and 7 bases from J, with 15 bases between. Germline V gives CDR1 MGHRA, CDR2 YSYEKL. This CDR3 contains 15 residues. In DNA form, the CDR3 reads TGCGCCAGCAGCCACATAGGGGGGGACGGTGAAAAACTGTTTTTT. It yields the protein CASSHIGGDGEKLFF.

The chain couples TRBV28 to TRBJ1-2; D not resolved. CDR3 length equals 15 residues. The ends were cut back, 5 bases at V and 3 bases at J, with 16 bases in the middle. Germline V gene sequence: CDR1 MDHEN, CDR2 SYDVKM. The CDR3 DNA follows: TGTGCCAGCAGTCGGGGTAGGGTAGGCGACTATGGCTACACCTTC. Residues: CASSRGRVGDYGYTF.

V and J are TRBV6-1 and TRBJ2-7; tentative D call: TRBD1 (5 bases). Germline V gene data show CDR1 as MNHNS and CDR2 as SASEGT. Deletions cut 2 bases from V and 0 bases from J, with 14 bases between. This CDR3 comprises 16 residues. CDR3 sequence reads: CASSELPGISSYEQYF. The CDR3, as DNA: TGTGCCAGCAGTGAATTACCAGGGATAAGCTCCTACGAGCAGTACTTC.

This clone was seen a single time. The rearrangement joins TRBV19 to TRBJ1-6; 7 bases are a match to TRBD1. The CDR3 contains 16 residues. Germline V CDR1 and CDR2: LNHDA, SQIVND (reference sequence). Losses at the gene ends were 6 bases for V and 2 bases for J; bases not matched to a gene: 7. CDR3: CASRITGATYNSPLHF. CDR3 coding DNA: TGTGCCAGTAGGATCACAGGGGCTACCTATAATTCACCCCTCCACTTT.

The V and J genes are TRBV9 and TRBJ2-5; D perhaps matches TRBD2 (5 bases). CDR3 size: 13 residues. Trimming left V 4 bases short and J 5 bases short, with 12 bases between. From germline, CDR1 is SGDLS and CDR2 YYNGEE. CDR3 bases: TGTGCCAGCAGCCCGGAGGTGCGGGAGACCCAGTACTTC. Translated, it gives CASSPEVRETQYF.

The CDR3 DNA follows: TGTGCCACCTACTTGACTAGTATCAATGAGCAGTTCTTC. Protein product: CATYLTSINEQFF. This chain joins TRBV6-4 and TRBJ2-1; tentative D call: TRBD2 (6 bases). CDR1 and CDR2 (germline): MRHNA, SNTAGT. V was trimmed by 10 bases and J by 6 bases, leaving 16 bases between them. The CDR3 covers 13 residues.